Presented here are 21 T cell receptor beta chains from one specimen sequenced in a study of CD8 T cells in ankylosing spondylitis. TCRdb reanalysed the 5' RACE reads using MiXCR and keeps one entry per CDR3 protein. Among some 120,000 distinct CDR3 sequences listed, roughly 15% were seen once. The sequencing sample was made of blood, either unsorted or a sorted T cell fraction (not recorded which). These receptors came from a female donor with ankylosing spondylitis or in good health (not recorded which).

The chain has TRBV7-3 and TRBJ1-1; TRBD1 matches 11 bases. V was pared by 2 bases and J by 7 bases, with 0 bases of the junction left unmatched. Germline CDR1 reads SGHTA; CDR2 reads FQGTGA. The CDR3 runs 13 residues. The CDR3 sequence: CASSLGTGGEAFF. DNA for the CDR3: TGTGCCAGCAGCTTAGGGACAGGGGGTGAAGCTTTCTTT. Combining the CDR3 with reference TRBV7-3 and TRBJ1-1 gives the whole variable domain GAGVSQTPSNKVTEKGKYVELRCDPISGHTALYWYRQSLGQGPEFLIYFQGTGAADDSGLPNDRFFAVRPEGSVSTLKIQRTERGDSAVYLCASSLGTGGEAFFGQGTRLTVV.

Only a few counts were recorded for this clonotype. The CDR3 spells CASSSSPYEQYF. The CDR3 region has the DNA TGTGCCAGCAGTTCCTCGCCCTACGAGCAGTACTTC. This chain uses TRBV27 with TRBJ2-7, with no clear D. Per the germline V gene, CDR1 is MNHEY and CDR2 is SMNVEV (reference sequence). Trimming took 4 bases from V and 2 from J, leaving 6 bases between them. The CDR3 is 12 amino acids.

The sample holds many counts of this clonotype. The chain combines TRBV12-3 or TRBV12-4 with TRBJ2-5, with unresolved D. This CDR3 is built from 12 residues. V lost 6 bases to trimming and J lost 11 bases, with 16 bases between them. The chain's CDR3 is CASSRTSPVQYF. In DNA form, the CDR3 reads TGTGCCAGCAGCCGGACCTCTCCCGTGCAGTACTTC.

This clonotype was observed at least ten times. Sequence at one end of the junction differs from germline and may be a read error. The CDR3: CASSLLGQGIDEQFF. The CDR3 DNA reads TGTGCTAGCAGCTTATTGGGACAGGGGATCGATGAGCAGTTCTTC. This chain links TRBV7-7 with TRBJ2-1, with 10 nucleotides matching TRBD1. CDR1 SSHAT and CDR2 FNYEAQ come from the germline V gene (reference sequence). The CDR3 has 15 amino acids.

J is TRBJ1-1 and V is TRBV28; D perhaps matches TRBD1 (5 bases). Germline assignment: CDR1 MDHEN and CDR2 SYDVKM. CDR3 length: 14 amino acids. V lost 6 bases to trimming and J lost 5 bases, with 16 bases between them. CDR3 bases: TGTGCCAGCAGCGCTAAGGCAGGGTTGACTGAAGCTTTCTTT. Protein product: CASSAKAGLTEAFF.

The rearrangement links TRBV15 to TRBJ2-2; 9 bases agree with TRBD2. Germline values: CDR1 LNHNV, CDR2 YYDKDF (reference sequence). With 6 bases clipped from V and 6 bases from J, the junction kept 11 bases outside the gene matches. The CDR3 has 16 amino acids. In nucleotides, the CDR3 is TGTGCCACCAGTGATAGCGGGGGTGGAAGGGCCGGGGAGCTGTTTTTT. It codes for CATSDSGGGRAGELFF.

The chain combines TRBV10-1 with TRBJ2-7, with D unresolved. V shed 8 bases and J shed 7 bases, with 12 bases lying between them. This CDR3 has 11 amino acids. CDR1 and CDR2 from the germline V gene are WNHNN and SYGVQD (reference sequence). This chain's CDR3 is CASVGRLEQYF. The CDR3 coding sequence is TGCGCCAGCGTGGGAAGACTTGAGCAGTACTTC.

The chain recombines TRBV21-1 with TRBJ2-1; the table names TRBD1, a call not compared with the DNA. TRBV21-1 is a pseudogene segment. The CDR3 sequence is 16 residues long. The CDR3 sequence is CASSKERQAAYNEQFF. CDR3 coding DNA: TGTGCCAGCAGCAAAGAACGACAGGCCGCCTACAATGAGCAGTTCTTC.

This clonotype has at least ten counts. The CDR3 coding sequence is TGCGCCAGCAGCCAACTCCCAGGTGATCAGCCCCAGCATTTT. Protein product: CASSQLPGDQPQHF. J is TRBJ1-5 and V is TRBV4-1; D remains unclear. This CDR3 has 14 residues. V shed 2 bases and J shed 5 bases, with 10 bases lying between them. Germline V gene data show CDR1 as MGHRA and CDR2 as YSYEKL.

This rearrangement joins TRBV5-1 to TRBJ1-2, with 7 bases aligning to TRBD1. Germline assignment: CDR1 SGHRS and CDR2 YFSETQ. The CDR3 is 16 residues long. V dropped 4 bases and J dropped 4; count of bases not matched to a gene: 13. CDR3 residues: CASSPRGQDSGYGYTF. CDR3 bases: TGCGCCAGCAGCCCTAGGGGGCAGGACTCAGGCTATGGCTACACCTTC.

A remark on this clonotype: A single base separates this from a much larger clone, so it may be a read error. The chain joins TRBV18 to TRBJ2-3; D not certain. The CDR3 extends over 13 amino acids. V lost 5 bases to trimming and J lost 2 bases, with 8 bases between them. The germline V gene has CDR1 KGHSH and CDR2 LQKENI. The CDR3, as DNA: TGTGCCAGCTCAACAAACCTCACAGATACGCAGTATTTT. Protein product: CASSTNLTDTQYF. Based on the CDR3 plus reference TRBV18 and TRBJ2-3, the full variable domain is NAGVMQNPRHLVRRRGQEARLRCSPMKGHSHVYWYRQLPEEGLKFMVYLQKENIIDESGMPKERFSAEFPKEGPSILRIQQVVRGDSAAYFCASSTNLTDTQYFGPGTRLTVL.

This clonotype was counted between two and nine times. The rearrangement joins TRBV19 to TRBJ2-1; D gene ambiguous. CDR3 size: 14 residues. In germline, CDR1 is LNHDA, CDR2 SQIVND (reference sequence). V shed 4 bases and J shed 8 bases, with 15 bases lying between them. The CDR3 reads CASSNLESADEQFF. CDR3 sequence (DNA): TGTGCCAGTAGTAATCTTGAGAGCGCCGATGAGCAGTTCTTC.

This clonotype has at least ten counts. CDR3 in DNA: TGCAGTGCTAGAGACCCGACTAGCGGGCCTTACAATGAGCAGTTCTTC. Translated, it gives CSARDPTSGPYNEQFF. V gene TRBV20-1 combines with J gene TRBJ2-1, with 10 bases aligning to TRBD2. J lost 4 bases, V lost 0 bases, and 6 bases had no gene match. CDR3 length: 16 amino acids. The germline gives CDR1 DFQATT, CDR2 SNEGSKA (reference sequence).

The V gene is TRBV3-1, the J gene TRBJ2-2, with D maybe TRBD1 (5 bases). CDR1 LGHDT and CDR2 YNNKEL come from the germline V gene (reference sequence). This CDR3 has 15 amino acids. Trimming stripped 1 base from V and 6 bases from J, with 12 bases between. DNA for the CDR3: TGTGCCAGCAGCCAAGGGCGCAGGGTTTCCGGGGAGCTGTTTTTT. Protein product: CASSQGRRVSGELFF.

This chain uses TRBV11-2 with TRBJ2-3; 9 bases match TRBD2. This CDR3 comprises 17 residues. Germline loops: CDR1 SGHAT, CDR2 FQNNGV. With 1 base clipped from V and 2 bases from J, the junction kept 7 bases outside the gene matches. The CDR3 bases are TGTGCCAGCAGCTTAGCCGGCGCTAGCGGGAACACAGATACGCAGTATTTT. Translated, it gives CASSLAGASGNTDTQYF.

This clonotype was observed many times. The CDR3 region is CASRSDYPNTGELFF. The DNA of the CDR3 is TGTGCCAGCCGATCGGACTATCCGAACACCGGGGAGCTGTTTTTT. The genes are TRBV28 and TRBJ2-2; D perhaps matches TRBD2 (6 bases). Germline V gene data show CDR1 as MDHEN and CDR2 as SYDVKM. The CDR3 has 15 residues. V lost 8 bases and J lost 0, with 13 bases in between.

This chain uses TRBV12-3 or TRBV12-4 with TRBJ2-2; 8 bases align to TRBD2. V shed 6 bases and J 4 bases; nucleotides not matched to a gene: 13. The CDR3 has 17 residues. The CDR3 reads CASSSYRTGGGTGELFF. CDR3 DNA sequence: TGTGCCAGCAGCTCTTACCGAACCGGGGGGGGCACCGGGGAGCTGTTTTTT.

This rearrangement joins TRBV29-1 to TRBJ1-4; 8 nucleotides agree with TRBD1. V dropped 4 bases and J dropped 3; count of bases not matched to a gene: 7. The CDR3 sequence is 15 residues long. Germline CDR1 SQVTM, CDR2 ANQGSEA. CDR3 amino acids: CSVGGQGASNEKLFF. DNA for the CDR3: TGCAGCGTTGGAGGGCAGGGGGCCTCTAATGAAAAACTGTTTTTT.

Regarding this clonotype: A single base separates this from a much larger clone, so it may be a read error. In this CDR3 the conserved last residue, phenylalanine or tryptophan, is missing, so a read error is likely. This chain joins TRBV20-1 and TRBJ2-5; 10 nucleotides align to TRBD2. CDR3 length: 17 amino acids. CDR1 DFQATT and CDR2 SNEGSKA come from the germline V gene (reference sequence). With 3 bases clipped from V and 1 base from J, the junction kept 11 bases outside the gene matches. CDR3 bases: TGCAGTGCTAGGGGTAGCGGGGGGACCTTTATCCAAGAGACCCAGTACTTA. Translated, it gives CSARGSGGTFIQETQYL.

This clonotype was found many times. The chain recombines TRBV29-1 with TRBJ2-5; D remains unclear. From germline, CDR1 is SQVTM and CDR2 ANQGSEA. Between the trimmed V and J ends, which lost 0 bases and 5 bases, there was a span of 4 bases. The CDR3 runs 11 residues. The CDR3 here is CSVEERETQYF. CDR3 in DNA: TGCAGCGTTGAAGAGAGGGAGACCCAGTACTTC.

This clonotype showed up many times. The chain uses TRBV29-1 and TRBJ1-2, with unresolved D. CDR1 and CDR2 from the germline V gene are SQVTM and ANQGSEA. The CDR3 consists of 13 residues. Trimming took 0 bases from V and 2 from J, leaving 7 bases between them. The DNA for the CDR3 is TGCAGCGTTGAAGAACCCAGCAACTATGGCTACACCTTC. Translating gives CSVEEPSNYGYTF.